The 2 T cell receptor beta chains presented below share a single source sample, sequenced in a study of T and B cells in COVID-19 patients. Blood genomic DNA input for TRB amplification was about 240-550 ng. BIOMED2 TRB-A/B primer pools were used in multiplex TRB PCR. Each CDR3 protein is one row after TCRdb ran MiXCR on the multiplex PCR reads. This repertoire shows some 2,500 distinct CDR3 sequences, approximately 25% found once; its top ten account for around 35%. The sequenced material came from blood. The source is a human donor with active COVID-19.

The chain is built from TRBV4-2 and TRBJ2-1; no definite D call. The CDR3 runs to 12 residues. The germline gives CDR1 LGHNA, CDR2 YNFKEQ. Trimming took 4 bases from V and 6 from J, leaving 7 bases between them. The CDR3 bases are TGTGCCAGCAGCCCTGATCTCAATGAGCAGTTCTTC. It translates to CASSPDLNEQFF.

This chain uses TRBV27 with TRBJ2-7; perhaps TRBD2 as D (6 bases). The germline V and J ends were trimmed by 6 bases and 0 bases, with 9 bases remaining between them. CDR3 size: 13 residues. The germline V gene encodes CDR1 MNHEY and CDR2 SMNVEV (reference sequence). The CDR3 loop is CASRRDFSYEQYF. The DNA for the CDR3 is TGTGCCAGCAGGAGGGACTTCTCCTACGAGCAGTACTTC.